Following are 20 T cell receptor beta chains from one sample sequenced in a study. TCRdb re-called the RT-PCR reads through MiXCR, storing one row per CDR3 protein. The data hold around 700,000 distinct CDR3 sequences, with about 14% observed a single time. Input material: memory CD4+ T cells from blood. The source is a female donor in good health, serving as a healthy control.

This chain joins TRBV5-1 and TRBJ2-7, with 7 positions matching TRBD1. The CDR3 covers 13 residues. Germline values: CDR1 SGHRS, CDR2 YFSETQ. J lost 1 base, V lost 6 bases, and 4 bases had no gene match. This chain's CDR3 is CASKVTGSYEQYF. As DNA, the CDR3 is TGCGCCAGCAAGGTGACAGGGTCCTACGAGCAGTACTTC.

This clonotype was counted ten times or more. CDR3 sequence: CASSLGTVSNEKLFF. DNA for the CDR3: TGTGCCAGCAGCCTCGGGACAGTGTCTAATGAAAAACTGTTTTTT. This chain uses TRBV9 with TRBJ1-4; 7 nucleotides line up with TRBD1. The germline gives CDR1 SGDLS, CDR2 YYNGEE. The CDR3 runs 15 residues. Trimming at V came to 4 bases and at J to 3 bases, leaving 6 bases not matched to a gene.

The chain recombines TRBV9 with TRBJ2-5; 11 nucleotides match TRBD2. Germline loops: CDR1 SGDLS, CDR2 YYNGEE. V was clipped by 7 bases and J by 2 bases; unmatched bases: 7. The CDR3 is made up of 15 amino acids. The CDR3 protein is CASGRGTSGQETQYF. The CDR3 DNA reads as TGTGCCAGCGGGCGTGGGACTAGCGGACAAGAGACCCAGTACTTC.

This clonotype was found many times. The chain joins TRBV7-8 to TRBJ2-7; D might be TRBD1 (5 bases). Germline V gene lookup returns CDR1 SGHVS and CDR2 FQNEAQ. V was pared by 2 bases and J by 2 bases, with 22 bases between. This CDR3 is 18 amino acids long. The CDR3 nucleotides are TGTGCCAGCAGCTTATATCAGGGTAATTTTGAGAAGACCTACGAGCAGTACTTC. It encodes CASSLYQGNFEKTYEQYF.

This clonotype showed up many times. The V and J genes are TRBV7-9 and TRBJ2-5; D remains unclear. V lost 1 base and J lost 0, with 6 bases in between. Germline loops: CDR1 SEHNR, CDR2 FQNEAQ (reference sequence). This CDR3 has 14 residues. The CDR3 protein is CASSLDLHQETQYF. CDR3 coding DNA: TGTGCCAGCAGCTTAGATCTTCACCAAGAGACCCAGTACTTC.

This clonotype was seen a handful of times. The chain links TRBV10-3 to TRBJ1-4; D not resolved. The CDR3 extends over 16 amino acids. From germline, CDR1 is ENHRY and CDR2 SYGVKD. With 0 bases removed from V and 6 bases from J, the gap between germline ends came to 14 bases. The CDR3 region is CAISESKPERYEKLFF. In DNA form, the CDR3 reads TGTGCCATCAGTGAGTCGAAGCCAGAGCGATATGAAAAACTGTTTTTT.

In its sample, this clonotype was seen a few times. This rearrangement joins TRBV20-1 to TRBJ1-2; D gene uncertain. Trimming took off 7 bases at V and 1 base at J, with 10 bases between the two ends. The CDR3 sequence is 12 residues long. Germline loops: CDR1 DFQATT, CDR2 SNEGSKA (reference sequence). The CDR3: CSVPERNYGYTF. CDR3 in DNA: TGCAGTGTTCCAGAGCGTAACTATGGCTACACCTTC.

This clonotype was recorded a few times. The gene calls are TRBV7-8 and TRBJ2-2; the match to TRBD1 covers 7 bases. Germline V gene data show CDR1 as SGHVS and CDR2 as FQNEAQ. This CDR3 contains 14 residues. The V and J ends lost 4 bases and 6 bases, in that order; junction bases with no gene match: 5. CDR3 DNA: TGTGCCAGCAGCTCCCGGACAGGCCCCGGGGAGCTGTTTTTT. This codes for CASSSRTGPGELFF. Using reference TRBV7-8 and TRBJ2-2 for the parts outside the CDR3, the full variable domain is GAGVSQSPRYKVAKRGQDVALRCDPISGHVSLFWYQQALGQGPEFLTYFQNEAQLDKSGLPSDRFFAERPEGSVSTLKIQRTQQEDSAVYLCASSSRTGPGELFFGEGSRLTVL.

The chain couples TRBV7-8 to TRBJ2-7; TRBD2 aligns across 8 bases. Germline CDR1 is SGHVS and CDR2 is FQNEAQ. CDR3 size: 15 residues. The ends lost 5 bases at V and 0 bases at J; junction bases unmatched: 6. This CDR3 is CASSPLAVSSYEQYF. The CDR3 DNA reads as TGTGCCAGCAGCCCACTAGCGGTTAGCTCCTACGAGCAGTACTTC.

This clonotype was observed a handful of times. The chain employs TRBV12-3 or TRBV12-4 and TRBJ1-2; TRBD1 might be the D (5 bases). The CDR3 totals 13 residues. Trimming took off 5 bases at V and 8 bases at J, with 15 bases between the two ends. This chain's CDR3 is CASSTRGDGGYTF. CDR3 bases: TGTGCCAGCAGTACCCGAGGGGATGGCGGCTACACCTTC.

This clonotype was picked up many times. The chain uses TRBV6-5 and TRBJ1-6, with D unresolved. Trimming stripped 0 bases from V and 0 bases from J, with 3 bases between. Germline V CDR1 and CDR2: MNHEY, SVGAGI. The CDR3 has 15 residues. CDR3 in amino acids: CASSYSASYNSPLHF. The CDR3 nucleotides read TGTGCCAGCAGTTACTCCGCCTCCTATAATTCACCCCTCCACTTT.

The V and J genes are TRBV20-1 and TRBJ1-2; weak D call: TRBD1 (5 bases). Trimming left V 2 bases short and J 4 bases short, with 5 bases between. The CDR3 has 11 amino acids. Germline V lookup: CDR1 DFQATT, CDR2 SNEGSKA (reference sequence). The CDR3 region is CSARQGYGYTF. The DNA of the CDR3 is TGCAGTGCTAGACAGGGCTATGGCTACACCTTC.

The rearrangement joins TRBV24-1 to TRBJ2-3, with TRBD1 identical over 8 bases. The V gene end was trimmed by 10 bases and the J gene end by 4 bases; junction bases not matched to a gene: 6. CDR3 length: 13 amino acids. The V gene's germline CDR1 is KGHDR and CDR2 SFDVKD. CDR3 nucleotides: TGTGCCACGACACAGGGGGGATCAGATACGCAGTATTTT. This translates into CATTQGGSDTQYF.

V usage is TRBV7-9 and J usage is TRBJ2-5; D might be TRBD1 (6 bases). The germline gives CDR1 SEHNR, CDR2 FQNEAQ (reference sequence). Trimming took off 5 bases at V and 2 bases at J, with 12 bases between the two ends. This CDR3 comprises 14 residues. In DNA, the CDR3 is TGTGCCAGCAGCCCCTGGGACATTCAAGAGACCCAGTACTTC. Its protein is CASSPWDIQETQYF.

At least ten counts were recorded for this clonotype. CDR3 amino acids: CASSGRLAGTLSYNEQFF. The CDR3 DNA follows: TGTGCCAGCAGTGGCCGACTAGCGGGAACCCTCTCCTACAATGAGCAGTTCTTC. The chain recombines TRBV6-5 with TRBJ2-1; 11 bases match TRBD2. The CDR3 length is 18 residues. After removal of 5 bases from V and 0 bases from J, the junction contained 9 bases not matched to a gene. Per the germline V gene, CDR1 is MNHEY and CDR2 is SVGAGI.

The gene calls are TRBV29-1 and TRBJ1-1, with a possible D match to TRBD1 (5 bases). The V end was cut by 7 bases, the J end by 1 base, with 16 bases between. Per the germline V gene, CDR1 is SQVTM and CDR2 is ANQGSEA. The CDR3 contains 14 residues. The CDR3 sequence: CSAHGGGGNTEAFF. CDR3 sequence (DNA): TGCAGCGCCCACGGCGGGGGAGGGAACACTGAAGCTTTCTTT.

This clonotype was found many times. This sequence joins TRBV18 and TRBJ2-7, with 8 bases lining up with TRBD1. Germline-derived CDR1 and CDR2 are KGHSH and LQKENI. J was trimmed by 3 bases and V by 3 bases; bases with no gene match: 4. The CDR3 has 14 amino acids. The chain's CDR3 is CASSPGQALYEQYF. The CDR3 DNA sequence: TGTGCCAGCTCACCGGGACAGGCTCTCTACGAGCAGTACTTC.

This clonotype was found a few times. The chain employs TRBV7-2 and TRBJ1-1; D call uncertain. Per the germline V gene, CDR1 is SGHTA and CDR2 is FQGNSA. Trimming stripped 7 bases from V and 4 bases from J, with 16 bases between. This CDR3 has 14 amino acids. The CDR3 region has the DNA TGTGCCAGCACCCCCCCAGCGGGTGTCACTGAAGCTTTCTTT. This encodes CASTPPAGVTEAFF.

This clonotype was observed a few times. This chain connects TRBV4-2 to TRBJ2-7; 7 bases fit TRBD2. Germline V gene lookup returns CDR1 LGHNA and CDR2 YNFKEQ. After removal of 0 bases from V and 3 bases from J, the junction contained 11 bases not matched to a gene. This CDR3 contains 17 residues. CDR3 in amino acids: CASSQDALSGPFYEQYF. CDR3 coding DNA: TGTGCCAGCAGCCAAGACGCGCTTAGCGGGCCTTTCTACGAGCAGTACTTC.

In this sample, this clonotype turned up many times. The chain combines TRBV20-1 with TRBJ2-7; 8 bases are shared with TRBD1. Germline lookup yields CDR1 DFQATT and CDR2 SNEGSKA (reference sequence). The CDR3 length is 12 residues. The trim removed 5 bases at V and 3 bases at J, leaving 3 bases unmatched. The CDR3 sequence is CSAGDRFYEQYF. The CDR3 region has the DNA TGCAGTGCTGGGGACAGGTTCTACGAGCAGTACTTC.